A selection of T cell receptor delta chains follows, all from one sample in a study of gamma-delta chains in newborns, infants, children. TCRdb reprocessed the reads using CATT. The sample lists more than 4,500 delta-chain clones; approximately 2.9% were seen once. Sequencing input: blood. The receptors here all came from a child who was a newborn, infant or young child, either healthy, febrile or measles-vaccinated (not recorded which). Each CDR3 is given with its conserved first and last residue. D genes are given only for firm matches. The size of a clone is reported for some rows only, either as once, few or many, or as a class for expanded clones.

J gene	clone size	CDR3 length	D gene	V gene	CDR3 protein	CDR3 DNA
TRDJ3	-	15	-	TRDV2	CACDTITWDTRQMFF	TGTGCCTGTGACACGATTACCTGGGACACCCGACAGATGTTTTTC
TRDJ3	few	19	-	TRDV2	CACDTGGFLYSWDTRQMFF	TGTGCCTGTGACACTGGGGGTTTCCTTTACTCCTGGGACACCCGACAGATGTTTTTC
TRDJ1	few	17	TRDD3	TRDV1	CALGEPGGIRGTDKLIF	TGTGCTCTTGGGGAACCCGGGGGGATACGGGGGACCGATAAACTCATCTTT
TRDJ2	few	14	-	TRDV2	CARDTIGSTAQLFF	TGTGCCCGTGACACGATAGGGTCGACAGCACAACTCTTCTTT
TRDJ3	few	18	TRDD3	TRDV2	CACDTIWGISWDTRQMFF	TGTGCCTGTGACACAATCTGGGGGATTTCCTGGGACACCCGACAGATGTTTTTC
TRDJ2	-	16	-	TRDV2	CACDTLPPPLTAQLFF	TGTGCCTGTGACACTTTACCGCCCCCTTTGACAGCACAACTCTTCTTT
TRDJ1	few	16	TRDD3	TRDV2	CACDNVGGDTNDKLIF	TGTGCCTGTGACAACGTAGGGGGGGATACAAACGATAAACTCATCTTT
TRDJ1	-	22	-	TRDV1	CALGDLLSYSTGDRSLTDKLIF	TGTGCTCTTGGGGACCTCCTTTCCTACAGTACTGGGGATAGGTCCCTCACCGATAAACTCATCTTT
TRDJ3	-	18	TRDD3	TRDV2	CACDTVGGSNWDTRQMFF	TGTGCCTGTGACACCGTTGGGGGATCGAACTGGGACACCCGACAGATGTTTTTC
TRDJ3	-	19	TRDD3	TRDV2	CACDTAGGYPSWDTRQMFF	TGTGCCTGTGACACTGCTGGGGGCTATCCGTCCTGGGACACCCGACAGATGTTTTTC
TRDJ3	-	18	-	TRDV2	CACDTGDSRSWDTRQMFF	TGTGCCTGTGACACCGGGGATTCGCGCTCCTGGGACACCCGACAGATGTTTTTC
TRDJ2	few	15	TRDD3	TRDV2	CACDTLGDLTAQLFF	TGTGCCTGTGACACATTGGGGGATTTGACAGCACAACTCTTCTTT
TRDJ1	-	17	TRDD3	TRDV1	CALGVPLVGGYTDKLIF	TGTGCTCTTGGCGTCCCCCTCGTCGGGGGATACACCGATAAACTCATCTTT
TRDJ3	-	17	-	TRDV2	CACDTGWVSWDTRQMFF	TGTGCCTGTGACACCGGCTGGGTCTCCTGGGACACCCGACAGATGTTTTTC
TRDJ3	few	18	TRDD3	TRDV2	CACDYWGILPWDTRQMFF	TGTGCCTGTGACTACTGGGGGATACTCCCCTGGGACACCCGACAGATGTTTTTC
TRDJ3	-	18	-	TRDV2	CACDTAEVSSWDTRQMFF	TGTGCCTGTGACACCGCTGAAGTGAGCTCCTGGGACACCCGACAGATGTTTTTC
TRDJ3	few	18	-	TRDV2	CACDRVGVSSWDTRQMFF	TGTGCCTGTGACCGGGTGGGGGTGAGCTCCTGGGACACCCGACAAATGTTTTTC
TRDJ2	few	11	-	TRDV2	CARDGPAQLFF	TGTGCCCGTGACGGACCAGCACAACTCTTCTTT
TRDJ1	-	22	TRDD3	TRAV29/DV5	CAASANLRGWGILRRFADKLIF	TGTGCAGCAAGCGCGAACCTACGGGGTTGGGGGATACTTCGACGGTTCGCCGATAAACTCATCTTT
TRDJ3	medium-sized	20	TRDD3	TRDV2	CACDTVLGATGSWDTRQMFF	TGTGCCTGTGACACCGTACTGGGGGCAACTGGTTCCTGGGACACCCGACAGATGTTTTTC
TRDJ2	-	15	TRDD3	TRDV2	CACDTLGDTSAQLFF	TGTGCCTGTGACACTTTGGGGGATACCTCAGCACAACTCTTCTTT
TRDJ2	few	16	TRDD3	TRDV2	CACDPLLGEPTAQLFF	TGTGCCTGTGACCCTCTACTGGGGGAGCCGACAGCACAACTCTTCTTT
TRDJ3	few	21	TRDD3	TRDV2	CACDTVLGDTPSSWDTRQMFF	TGTGCCTGTGACACCGTACTGGGGGATACGCCCAGCTCCTGGGACACCCGACAGATGTTTTTC
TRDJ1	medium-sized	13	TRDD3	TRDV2	CACEYWGTDKLIF	TGTGCCTGTGAGTACTGGGGGACCGATAAACTCATCTTT
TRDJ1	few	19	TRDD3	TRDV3	CAFSPATLGDPGLTDKLIF	TGTGCCTTTAGCCCTGCTACGTTGGGGGATCCTGGTTTGACCGATAAACTCATCTTT
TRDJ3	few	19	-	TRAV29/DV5	CAASEEGPTGSWDTRQMFF	TGTGCAGCAAGCGAGGAGGGCCCCACGGGCTCCTGGGACACCCGACAGATGTTTTTC
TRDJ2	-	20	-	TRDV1	CALGEESLYLLPMRTAQLFF	TGTGCTCTTGGGGAAGAGTCTTTGTATCTCCTTCCCATGCGTACGGCACAACTCTTCTTT
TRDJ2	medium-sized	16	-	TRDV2	CACDTVGRTLTAQLFF	TGTGCCTGTGACACCGTGGGGCGTACTTTGACAGCACAACTCTTCTTT
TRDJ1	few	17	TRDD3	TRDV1	CALGEPGTGGYADKLIF	TGTGCTCTTGGGGAACCCGGTACTGGGGGATACGCCGATAAACTCATCTTT
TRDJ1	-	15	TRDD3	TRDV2	CACDGFLLGDDKLIF	TGTGCCTGTGACGGATTCTTACTGGGGGACGATAAACTCATCTTT
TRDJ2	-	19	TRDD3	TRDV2	CACDKVLGDTRPLTAQLFF	TGTGCCTGTGACAAAGTACTGGGGGATACTCGACCTTTGACAGCACAACTCTTCTTT
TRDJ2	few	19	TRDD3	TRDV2	CACEILGDNSIALTAQLFF	TGTGCCTGTGAAATACTGGGGGATAACAGTATTGCTTTGACAGCACAACTCTTCTTT
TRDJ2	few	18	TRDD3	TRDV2	CACDATGGYGALTAQLFF	TGTGCCTGTGACGCTACTGGGGGATACGGAGCTTTGACAGCACAACTCTTCTTT
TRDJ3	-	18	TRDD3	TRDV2	CACDKVLGDTWDTRQMFF	TGTGCCTGTGACAAAGTACTGGGGGATACTTGGGACACCCGACAGATGTTTTTC
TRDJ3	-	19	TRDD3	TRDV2	CACDILGDTGSWDTRQMFF	TGTGCCTGTGACATACTGGGGGATACCGGCTCCTGGGACACCCGACAGATGTTTTTC
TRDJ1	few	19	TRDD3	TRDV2	CACDTRTGGYDVGTDKLIF	TGTGCCTGTGACACGCGTACTGGGGGATACGACGTGGGCACCGATAAACTCATCTTT
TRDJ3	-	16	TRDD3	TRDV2	CACDVLGDWDTRQMFF	TGTGCCTGTGACGTACTGGGGGATTGGGACACCCGACAGATGTTTTTC
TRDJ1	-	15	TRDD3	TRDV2	CACDTDGGYTDKLIF	TGTGCCTGTGACACCGACGGGGGATACACCGATAAACTCATCTTT
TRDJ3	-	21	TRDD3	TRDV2	CACDTVLGDTRSSWDTRQMFF	TGTGCCTGTGACACCGTACTGGGGGATACGCGGAGCTCCTGGGACACCCGACAGATGTTTTTC